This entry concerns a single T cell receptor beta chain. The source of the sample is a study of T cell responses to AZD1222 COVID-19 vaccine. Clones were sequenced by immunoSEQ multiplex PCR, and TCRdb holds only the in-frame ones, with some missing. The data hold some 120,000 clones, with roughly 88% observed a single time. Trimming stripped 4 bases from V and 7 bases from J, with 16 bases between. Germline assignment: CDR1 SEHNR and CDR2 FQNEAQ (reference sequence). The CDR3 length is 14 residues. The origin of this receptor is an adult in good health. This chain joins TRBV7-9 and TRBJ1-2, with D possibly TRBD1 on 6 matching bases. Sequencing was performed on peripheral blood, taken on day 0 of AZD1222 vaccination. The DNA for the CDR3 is TGTGCCAGCAGCTCAATAACCAGGGGTGGTGGCTACACCTTC. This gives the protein CASSSITRGGGYTF. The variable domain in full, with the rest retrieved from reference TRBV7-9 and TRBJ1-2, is DTGVSQNPRHKITKRGQNVTFRCDPISEHNRLYWYRQTLGQGPEFLTYFQNEAQLEKSRLLSDRFSAERPKGSFSTLEIQRTEQGDSAMYLCASSSITRGGGYTFGSGTRLTVV.